This T cell receptor (beta chain) originates from a study of chemoradiotherapy in HPV16-positive cancers. Broader study findings: HPV-specific T cells were functionally defined from only a couple of HPV16-positive patients. Candidate HPV-specific clones and E7-related TCR motifs grew in tumor during treatment.

Per the germline V gene, CDR1 is GTSNPN and CDR2 is SVGIG (reference sequence). This CDR3 has 15 amino acids. The germline V and J ends were trimmed by 2 bases and 8 bases, with 16 bases remaining between them. Sequencing used immunoSEQ multiplex PCR; TCRdb keeps in-frame clones, though not all of them. The sample contains about 12,000 clones, 63% of which appear only once. In its sample, this clone was seen a few times. Its antigen is still unknown. This sample was taken from a patient who underwent chemoradiotherapy. This chain joins TRBV30 and TRBJ1-6, with a weak D call TRBD1 (6 bases). This receptor was obtained from a human donor with HPV-associated anogenital cancer. In DNA, the CDR3 is TGTGCCTGGAGTCCTCCCGACAGGCCGGATTCACCCCTCCACTTT. Residues: CAWSPPDRPDSPLHF.